A selection of T cell receptor beta chains follows, all from one sample in a study of T cells after yellow fever vaccination. TCRdb re-called the 5' RACE reads through MiXCR, storing one row per CDR3 protein. Of a few hundred thousand distinct CDR3 sequences detected, about a sixth appear once; the ten largest clones hold 15% to 20%. This sample comprised PBMCs, obtained 4 to 5 days after the first yellow fever vaccination. These receptors were collected from a man younger than 30 who received the YFV17D yellow fever vaccine. CDR3s include the opening cysteine and the closing phenylalanine or tryptophan. The D gene is left open where the match is weak.

CDR3 protein: CSARETSGGYNEQFF
D gene: TRBD2
V gene: TRBV20-1
J gene: TRBJ2-1

CDR3 protein: CATRASGGTTDTQYF
D gene: TRBD2
V gene: TRBV10-3
J gene: TRBJ2-3

CDR3 protein: CSALTGKSYEQYF
D gene: NA
V gene: TRBV20-1
J gene: TRBJ2-7

CDR3 protein: CASSNEFYGYTF
D gene: NA
V gene: TRBV19
J gene: TRBJ1-2

CDR3 protein: CASSGPQRNEQYF
D gene: NA
V gene: TRBV5-4
J gene: TRBJ2-7

CDR3 protein: CASSLQGSEGYGYTF
D gene: NA
V gene: TRBV5-6
J gene: TRBJ1-2

CDR3 protein: CSALPELPINEQFF
D gene: NA
V gene: TRBV20-1
J gene: TRBJ2-1

CDR3 protein: CSARDQGAGTGELFF
D gene: TRBD1
V gene: TRBV20-1
J gene: TRBJ2-2

CDR3 protein: CASNYNYMNTEAFF
D gene: NA
V gene: TRBV6-1
J gene: TRBJ1-1

CDR3 protein: CASSYGDGDQPQHF
D gene: NA
V gene: TRBV6-5
J gene: TRBJ1-5

CDR3 protein: CASSLHREAFF
D gene: NA
V gene: TRBV7-2
J gene: TRBJ1-1

CDR3 protein: CASSRRTGGANQPQHF
D gene: TRBD1
V gene: TRBV12-3/TRBV12-4
J gene: TRBJ1-5

CDR3 protein: CASRGQGRNTIYF
D gene: TRBD1
V gene: TRBV14
J gene: TRBJ1-3

CDR3 protein: CASSPYGVNYEQYF
D gene: NA
V gene: TRBV7-9
J gene: TRBJ2-7

CDR3 protein: CASSSSPGHLSYEQYF
D gene: NA
V gene: TRBV7-9
J gene: TRBJ2-7

CDR3 protein: CASSLGGTGGVANVLTF
D gene: TRBD1
V gene: TRBV28
J gene: TRBJ2-6

CDR3 protein: CASSFGQGNEKLFF
D gene: NA
V gene: TRBV4-1
J gene: TRBJ1-4

CDR3 protein: CASSYGTSGGAPDTQYF
D gene: TRBD2
V gene: TRBV6-5
J gene: TRBJ2-3

CDR3 protein: CASSLFGTGGAYTEAFF
D gene: TRBD1
V gene: TRBV5-1
J gene: TRBJ1-1

CDR3 protein: CASSDPSMEGANYGYTF
D gene: NA
V gene: TRBV25-1
J gene: TRBJ1-2

CDR3 protein: CASSLGPSYEQYF
D gene: NA
V gene: TRBV7-2
J gene: TRBJ2-7

CDR3 protein: CASSTPQGTGELFF
D gene: NA
V gene: TRBV2
J gene: TRBJ2-2

CDR3 protein: CASTPGLVQGSAFF
D gene: NA
V gene: TRBV7-2
J gene: TRBJ1-1

CDR3 protein: CSADKQASSYNEQFF
D gene: NA
V gene: TRBV29-1
J gene: TRBJ2-1

CDR3 protein: CASSLVPTGTQPQHF
D gene: TRBD1
V gene: TRBV7-2
J gene: TRBJ1-5

CDR3 protein: CASSSGRMNGYTF
D gene: NA
V gene: TRBV27
J gene: TRBJ1-2